The T cell receptor beta chain under discussion was sequenced for a study of OX40 agonist ivuxolimab in advanced cancers. Study-level background: Patients were infused with ivuxolimab every 2 weeks at 0.01 to 10 mg/kg. The dose-escalation cohort was just under 85% male, with a mean age of 60 years, ranging about 20 to 85. General study points: CD8+ T cells were the subset that, on average, had more expanded clones than CD4+. At doses 0.1 to 3.0 mg/kg, CD4+ and CD8+ clones expanded.

Per the germline V gene, CDR1 is MNHEY and CDR2 is SVGAGI. Between the trimmed V and J ends, which lost 2 bases and 0 bases, there was a span of 10 bases. The CDR3 covers 15 residues. Of note for this clone: Its cognate antigen is unknown.

Assay used: immunoSEQ multiplex PCR; TCRdb lists only in-frame clones, some missing. The sample holds about 24,000 clones, 65% to 90% seen once. The chain has TRBV6-5 and TRBJ1-1; a weak D match, TRBD1 (6 bases). The source is an adult with an advanced solid tumor such as melanoma, head and neck, liver or kidney cancer. The material was CD4+ or CD8+ T cells sorted from blood, obtained in a trial of the OX40 agonist ivuxolimab. The CDR3 region has the DNA TGTGCCAGCAGTTACATAGGGGGATTGAACACTGAAGCTTTCTTT. Its translation: CASSYIGGLNTEAFF.